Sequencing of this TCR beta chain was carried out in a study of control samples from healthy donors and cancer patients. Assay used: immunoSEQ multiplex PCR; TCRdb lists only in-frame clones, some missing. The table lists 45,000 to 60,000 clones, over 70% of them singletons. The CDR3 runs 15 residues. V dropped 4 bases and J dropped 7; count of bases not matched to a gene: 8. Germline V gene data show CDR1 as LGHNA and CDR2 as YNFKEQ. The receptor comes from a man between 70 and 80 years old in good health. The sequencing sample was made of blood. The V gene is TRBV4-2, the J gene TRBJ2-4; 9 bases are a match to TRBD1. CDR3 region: CASSLGTGNRNIQYF. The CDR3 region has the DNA TGTGCCAGCAGCCTCGGGACAGGGAATAGGAACATTCAGTACTTC.